Included here is one TCR beta chain sequence, with context. As yet, its antigen is unknown. The data originate from a study of cytomegalovirus exposure and HLA in healthy donors. In the PCR, 60 Vbeta and 13 Jbeta primers were used. Here immunoSEQ multiplex PCR was the method, and the copy in TCRdb shows in-frame clones only, minus some. The sample lists 120,000 to 150,000 clones, 60% to 85% seen once, with less than 15% in the top ten. Points from the study as a whole: Because they were indistinguishable, some V segments, including TRBV6-2 and TRBV6-3, were excluded.

The V gene's germline CDR1 is LNHDA and CDR2 SQIVND (reference sequence). The ends lost 4 bases at V and 7 bases at J; junction bases unmatched: 5. This CDR3 contains 15 residues. V is TRBV19 and J is TRBJ2-1; 12 bases align to TRBD2. The TCR sequence derives from a man in his forties or fifties in good health and CMV-seropositive. Sequencing input: PBMCs. The chain's CDR3 is CASSRLAGVKNEQFF. CDR3 nucleotide sequence: TGTGCCAGTAGTAGACTAGCGGGAGTAAAAAATGAGCAGTTCTTC.